What follows is one T cell receptor (beta chain) and its context. Produced via immunoSEQ multiplex PCR; TCRdb's table is partial and in-frame only. The sample contains 110,000 or so clones, 70% to 90% of which appear only once. With 2 bases removed from V and 5 bases from J, the gap between germline ends came to 7 bases. This CDR3 is 13 amino acids long. Germline CDR1 is MNHEY and CDR2 is SMNVEV (reference sequence). The data stem from a study of control samples from healthy donors and cancer patients. The sequence was collected from a man between 45 and 60 years old in good health. The sample was blood. The chain is built from TRBV27 and TRBJ1-5; no clear D. The CDR3 here is CASSLGIYQPQHF. The CDR3 region has the DNA TGTGCCAGCAGTTTAGGTATATATCAGCCCCAGCATTTT.